These T cell receptor beta chains were read from a single sample in a study of blood T cell repertoires in COVID-19. The assay was immunoSEQ multiplex PCR, and TCRdb's table has in-frame clones only and misses some. The sample yields approximately 180,000 clones, 76% seen once. The sample taken for sequencing was PBMCs or T cells enriched from blood (not recorded which). The source is a woman in her 50s with acute COVID-19. Each CDR3 is given with its conserved first and last residue.

J | V | CDR3
TRBJ2-3 | TRBV18 | CASSTGLDTQYF
TRBJ1-5 | TRBV4-1 | CASSQTLDQPQHF
TRBJ2-1 | TRBV29-1 | CSGEGYYNEQFF
TRBJ2-1 | TRBV7-9 | CASSLGGFGNEQFF
TRBJ2-1 | TRBV4-3 | CASSLKTSGVNNEQFF
TRBJ2-2 | TRBV9 | CASSASPFEELFF
TRBJ2-5 | TRBV18 | CASSPDRLQETQYF
TRBJ1-3 | TRBV6-5 | CASSLQGSGNTIYF
TRBJ1-4 | TRBV19 | CASTRDFNEKLFF
TRBJ1-3 | TRBV5-1 | CASSLRGQGSGNTIYF
TRBJ1-3 | TRBV19 | CASIKQAWDTIYF
TRBJ1-6 | TRBV5-8 | CASSLVVGDNSPLHF
TRBJ1-1 | TRBV27 | CASSFSGSLTEAFF
TRBJ2-5 | TRBV24-1 | CATSDPDRDETQYF
TRBJ2-5 | TRBV5-1 | CASSWGGTQYF
TRBJ1-3 | TRBV19 | CASSVQGPSGNTIYF
TRBJ1-5 | TRBV7-9 | CASSLDGRGVRPQHF
TRBJ1-6 | TRBV5-1 | CASSLVGAGNNSPLHF
TRBJ1-1 | TRBV23-1 | CASSQGRMNTEAFF
TRBJ2-1 | TRBV12-5 | CASGFDRTYEQFF
TRBJ1-5 | TRBV6-4 | CASSDSGGTHQPQHF
TRBJ1-4 | TRBV7-9 | CASSRVSEKLFF
TRBJ1-2 | TRBV5-1 | CASSLVGTGGGYTF
TRBJ1-1 | TRBV7-8 | CASSLGGGGRTEAFF
TRBJ1-3 | TRBV19 | CASTLRGGTGNTIYF
TRBJ1-2 | TRBV4-3 | CASSQPDRVGGYTF
TRBJ2-1 | TRBV27 | CASSQRRGGKYNEQFF
TRBJ2-2 | TRBV6-5 | CASRLAGDNGELFF
TRBJ1-1 | TRBV20-1 | CSVRQNTEAFF
TRBJ2-5 | TRBV9 | CASSGSGQQETQYF
TRBJ2-3 | TRBV28 | CASSLREGFTDTQYF
TRBJ2-1 | TRBV18 | CASGSGGSYNEQFF
TRBJ1-2 | TRBV6-5 | CASIGTGGLVGYTF
TRBJ1-4 | TRBV5-4 | CASSLSVGAGTDEKLFF
TRBJ1-2 | TRBV12-3/TRBV12-4 | CASTPRSSGYTF
TRBJ2-5 | TRBV10-1 | CASSESGGGETQYF
TRBJ1-5 | TRBV6-6 | CASIRGATAYSNQPQHF
TRBJ2-2 | TRBV9 | CASGGQVNTGELFF
TRBJ1-3 | TRBV19 | CAVGVGGNTIYF
TRBJ2-1 | TRBV28 | CASSLRNRGYNEQFF
TRBJ1-1 | TRBV6-5 | CASSFLGETNTEAFF
TRBJ1-1 | TRBV19 | CASSIGQGLLMNTEAFF
TRBJ1-1 | TRBV14 | CASSQDRGLNTEAFF
TRBJ1-1 | TRBV27 | CASSFRRDNTEAFF
TRBJ2-1 | TRBV7-3 | CASSGDGGGNEQFF
TRBJ2-5 | TRBV7-6 | CASTKLISGEETQYF
TRBJ1-6 | TRBV19 | CASSKEGFNSPLHF
TRBJ1-2 | TRBV28 | CASGVSSRYGYTF
TRBJ2-3 | TRBV11-2 | CASSAPGQGARDTQYF
TRBJ1-1 | TRBV2 | CASSVGENTEAFF
TRBJ1-2 | TRBV24-1 | CATSDGPGQGLIYGYTF
TRBJ1-1 | TRBV7-8 | CASSPDRVSTEAFF
TRBJ1-5 | TRBV2 | CASSAEASDNQPQHF
TRBJ2-5 | TRBV7-9 | CASSRWDRKKTQYF
TRBJ2-1 | TRBV6-1 | CASSDTSGGSNEQFF